This entry concerns a single T cell receptor (beta chain). TCRdb's table, derived via immunoSEQ multiplex PCR, lists solely in-frame clones and lacks some. Of a few hundred thousand clones listed, about 88% were seen once; the top ten hold around 13%. Germline lookup yields CDR1 MNHNS and CDR2 SASEGT. V lost 6 bases, J lost 1 base, and 6 bases stayed unmatched. This CDR3 contains 15 residues. This sample was taken from a study of cytomegalovirus exposure and HLA in healthy donors. This TCR came from a man between 18 and 29 years old in good health and CMV-seropositive. Sample: PBMCs. The V and J genes are TRBV6-1 and TRBJ1-5; 7 nucleotides line up with TRBD1. DNA for the CDR3: TGTGCCAGCAGGGTGGGACAGTGGAGCAATCAGCCCCAGCATTTT. Translation: CASRVGQWSNQPQHF.